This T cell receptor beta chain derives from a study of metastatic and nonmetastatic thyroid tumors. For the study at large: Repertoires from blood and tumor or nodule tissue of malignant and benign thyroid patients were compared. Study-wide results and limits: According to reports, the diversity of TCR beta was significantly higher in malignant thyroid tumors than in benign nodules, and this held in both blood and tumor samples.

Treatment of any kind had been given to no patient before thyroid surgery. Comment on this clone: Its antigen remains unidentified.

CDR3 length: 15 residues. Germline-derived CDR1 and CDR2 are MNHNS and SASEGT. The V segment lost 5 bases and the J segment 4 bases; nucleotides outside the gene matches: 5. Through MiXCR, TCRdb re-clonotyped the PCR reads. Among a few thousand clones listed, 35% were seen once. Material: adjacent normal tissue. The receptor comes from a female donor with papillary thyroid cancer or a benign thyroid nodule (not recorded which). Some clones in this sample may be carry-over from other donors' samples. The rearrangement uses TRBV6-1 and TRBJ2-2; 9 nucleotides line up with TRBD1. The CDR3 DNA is TGTGCCAGCAGTCGGGGACAGGGCCTCACCGGGGAGCTGTTTTTT. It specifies CASSRGQGLTGELFF.